This T cell receptor beta chain was obtained from a study of T cells after yellow fever vaccination. Across the study: Low-cell-number fractions were prepared with SMART-Seq v4 Ultra Low Input. Study observations and caveats: Once the booster was given, most primary-vaccination clones reappeared, at approximately 97% for CD4 and roughly 86% for CD8. A faster peak, day 5 versus 15, was reached by the weaker secondary response.

By 5'RACE template switching, TCR cDNA was produced, with a universal primer site and UMIs added in the process. TCRdb fed the 5' RACE reads into MiXCR, producing one record per CDR3 protein. The profile shows some 390,000 distinct CDR3 sequences, roughly 20% of them singletons. Regarding this clonotype: Its antigen is unidentified.

There are 13 residues in the CDR3. Trimming pared 2 bases from V and 5 bases from J, leaving 7 bases between. In germline, CDR1 is MNHEY, CDR2 SVGAGI. The source material was PBMCs, sampled before the yellow fever booster vaccination. The J gene is TRBJ2-1, the V gene TRBV6-5, with D possibly being TRBD1 (6 bases). This sequence was found in a man aged 18 to 35 who received the YFV17D yellow fever vaccine. The CDR3 DNA reads as TGTGCCAGCAGTTACAGGGGGAACAATGAGCAGTTCTTC. Its translation is CASSYRGNNEQFF.